These 10 T cell receptor beta chains were sequenced from one sample in a study of shared clonotypes between healthy human individuals. Naive CD8 populations comprised CD45RO-negative cells positively selected for CCR7, excluding terminally differentiated effector memory CD45RA+ cells. The table came from immunoSEQ multiplex PCR; TCRdb's copy has only in-frame clones and leaves some out. The sample includes 2 million to 2.5 million clones, 85% to 95% of them seen just once. Sequencing was carried out using naive CD8+ T cells from PBMCs. All receptors derive from a man between 18 and 35 years old in good health. Some clones in this sample may be carry-over from other donors' samples.

The V and J genes are TRBV5-5 and TRBJ1-5, with TRBD1 matching 9 bases. Trimming removed 4 bases from V and 2 bases from J; junction bases left unmatched: 7. The CDR3 contains 16 residues. Germline lookup yields CDR1 SGHKS and CDR2 YYEKEE (reference sequence). This chain's CDR3 is CASSNDRGFGNQPQHF. In DNA, the CDR3 is TGTGCCAGCAGCAACGACAGGGGGTTTGGCAATCAGCCCCAGCATTTT.

The chain links TRBV28 to TRBJ1-4, with 8 bases fitting TRBD1. Germline CDR1 MDHEN, CDR2 SYDVKM. This CDR3 region has 16 residues. The V and J ends lost 3 bases and 3 bases, in that order; junction bases with no gene match: 6. CDR3 sequence (DNA): TGTGCCAGCAGTTTCCCAGGGGGCGAATCTAATGAAAAACTGTTTTTT. Translating it yields CASSFPGGESNEKLFF.

The V gene is TRBV10-3, the J gene TRBJ1-2; D is unclear. CDR3 size: 14 residues. The germline gives CDR1 ENHRY, CDR2 SYGVKD. Between the trimmed V and J ends, which lost 6 bases and 2 bases, there was a span of 13 bases. CDR3 sequence (DNA): TGTGCCATCAGCCCCGGCGGAGGAAACTATGGCTACACCTTC. Its protein is CAISPGGGNYGYTF.

This clone was observed a single time. J is TRBJ2-7 and V is TRBV21-1. TRBV21-1 is described as a pseudogene. The CDR3 is 15 amino acids. The CDR3 reads CASSKSRGLAYEQYF. The DNA of the CDR3 is TGTGCCAGCAGCAAATCTCGTGGGCTAGCCTACGAGCAGTACTTC.

The gene calls are TRBV9 and TRBJ2-1; 9 bases agree with TRBD2. The length of the CDR3 is 14 residues. From germline, CDR1 is SGDLS and CDR2 YYNGEE. After removal of 2 bases from V and 8 bases from J, the junction contained 5 bases not matched to a gene. CDR3 residues: CASSVAGGADEQFF. The CDR3 DNA sequence: TGTGCCAGCAGCGTGGCGGGAGGGGCCGATGAGCAGTTCTTC.

The genes are TRBV5-1 and TRBJ2-1; D is unresolved. Trimming removed 0 bases from V and 10 bases from J, with 11 bases in between. The germline V gene has CDR1 SGHRS and CDR2 YFSETQ. The CDR3 consists of 13 residues. CDR3 coding DNA: TGCGCCAGCAGCTTGGAATTCGGGCCCGAGCAGTTCTTC. This sequence encodes CASSLEFGPEQFF.

The chain uses TRBV19 and TRBJ1-2, with unresolved D. The V gene's germline CDR1 is LNHDA and CDR2 SQIVND (reference sequence). The CDR3 length is 14 residues. V was cut by 4 bases and J by 3 bases, with 12 bases left in between. The chain's CDR3 is CASSTRQRYYGYTF. The CDR3 DNA is TGTGCCAGTAGTACCCGTCAGCGGTACTATGGCTACACCTTC.

V and J are TRBV28 and TRBJ1-5, with a weak D call TRBD1 (5 bases). CDR3 length equals 16 residues. The germline V gene encodes CDR1 MDHEN and CDR2 SYDVKM. With 5 bases removed from V and 0 bases from J, the gap between germline ends came to 14 bases. The CDR3 DNA follows: TGTGCCAGCAGTCTGGGGACTTCTTATAGCAATCAGCCCCAGCATTTT. Amino acid sequence: CASSLGTSYSNQPQHF.

The J gene is TRBJ1-2, the V gene TRBV28; TRBD1 matches 7 bases. CDR3 size: 14 residues. V trimming: 3 bases; J trimming: 8 bases; junction bases outside the gene matches: 9. From germline, CDR1 is MDHEN and CDR2 SYDVKM. The CDR3 DNA is TGTGCCAGCAGTTTCCTCGGGACAGCAGGGGGCTACACCTTC. This encodes CASSFLGTAGGYTF.

This clone is a singleton in its sample. The chain combines TRBV4-1 with TRBJ2-5, with D possibly being TRBD2 (5 bases). The V end was cut by 7 bases, the J end by 2 bases, with 14 bases between. The CDR3 is made up of 14 amino acids. CDR1 is MGHRA and CDR2 is YSYEKL in the germline V gene. The CDR3 DNA sequence: TGCGCCAGCAAAATTACGGGGTCACAAGAGACCCAGTACTTC. Protein sequence: CASKITGSQETQYF.